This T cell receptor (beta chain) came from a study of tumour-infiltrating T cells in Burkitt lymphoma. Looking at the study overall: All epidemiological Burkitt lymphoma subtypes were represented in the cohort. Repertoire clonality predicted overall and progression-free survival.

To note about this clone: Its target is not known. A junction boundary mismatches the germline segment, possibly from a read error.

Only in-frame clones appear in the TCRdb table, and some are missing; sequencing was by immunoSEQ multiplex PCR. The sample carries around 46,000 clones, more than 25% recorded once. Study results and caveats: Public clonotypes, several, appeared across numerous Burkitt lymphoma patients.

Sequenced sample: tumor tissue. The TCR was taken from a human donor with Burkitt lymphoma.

The CDR3 DNA reads as TGTGCCAGCAGCGTAGCCGGCAGCTCTGGGGCCAATGTCCTGACTTTC. It translates to CASSVAGSSGANVLTF. The chain joins TRBV9 to TRBJ2-6, with D tentatively TRBD1 (5 bases). There are 16 residues in the CDR3. Germline CDR1 and CDR2: SGDLS and YYNGEE. Full variable domain (rest looked up from reference TRBV9 and TRBJ2-6): DSGVTQTPKHLITATGQRVTLRCSPRSGDLSVYWYQQSLDQGLQFLIQYYNGEERAKGNILERFSAQQFPDLHSELNLSSLELGDSALYFCASSVAGSSGANVLTFGAGSRLTVL.